One sample yielded the 28 T cell receptor beta chains listed below, sequenced in a study of blood T cell repertoires in COVID-19. The table came from immunoSEQ multiplex PCR; TCRdb's copy has only in-frame clones and leaves some out. The table includes under 100,000 clones, approximately 88% detected once. The sequencing input was peripheral blood. Receptors were obtained from a young man with acute or convalescent COVID-19.

This clone occurred a few times. This sequence joins TRBV19 and TRBJ2-7, with D hard to call. There are 14 residues in the CDR3. The V gene's germline CDR1 is LNHDA and CDR2 SQIVND (reference sequence). Trimming took off 4 bases at V and 0 bases at J, with 10 bases between the two ends. The CDR3 region has the DNA TGTGCCAGTAGTACTCTCGGAGCCTCCTACGAGCAGTACTTC. It specifies CASSTLGASYEQYF.

This sequence joins TRBV7-2 and TRBJ2-1; TRBD1 might be the D (5 bases). There are 14 residues in the CDR3. V lost 7 bases and J 2 bases, leaving 12 bases between the germline ends. Germline V gene data show CDR1 as SGHTA and CDR2 as FQGNSA. CDR3 nucleotide sequence: TGTGCCAGCAACCCAGGGCGAGCCTACAATGAGCAGTTCTTC. It yields the protein CASNPGRAYNEQFF.

J is TRBJ1-1 and V is TRBV18, with 11 nucleotides matching TRBD1. Trimming cost V 6 bases and J 6 bases; bases outside gene matches: 6. The CDR3 runs to 14 residues. Germline V gives CDR1 KGHSH, CDR2 LQKENI. The CDR3 DNA reads as TGTGCCAGCTCCCAGGGACAGGGGGTTTCTGAAGCTTTCTTT. This gives the protein CASSQGQGVSEAFF. The complete variable domain, with remaining parts taken from reference TRBV18 and TRBJ1-1, reads NAGVMQNPRHLVRRRGQEARLRCSPMKGHSHVYWYRQLPEEGLKFMVYLQKENIIDESGMPKERFSAEFPKEGPSILRIQQVVRGDSAAYFCASSQGQGVSEAFFGQGTRLTVV.

This clone showed up just once. The chain recombines TRBV5-6 with TRBJ2-3, with a weak D call TRBD2 (6 bases). The CDR3 consists of 13 residues. V shed 0 bases and J shed 6 bases, with 8 bases lying between them. The germline V gene has CDR1 SGHDT and CDR2 YYEEEE. The chain's CDR3 is CASSLGAGDTQYF. CDR3 DNA: TGTGCCAGCAGCTTGGGGGCGGGGGATACGCAGTATTTT. The full variable domain, in which reference TRBV5-6 and TRBJ2-3 provide the parts outside the CDR3, is DAGVTQSPTHLIKTRGQQVTLRCSPKSGHDTVSWYQQALGQGPQFIFQYYEEEERQRGNFPDRFSGHQFPNYSSELNVNALLLGDSALYLCASSLGAGDTQYFGPGTRLTVL.

The chain combines TRBV5-1 with TRBJ1-3; the D gene is possibly TRBD1 (5 bases). The CDR3 loop spans 14 amino acids. The germline V gene encodes CDR1 SGHRS and CDR2 YFSETQ. Trimming stripped 5 bases from V and 1 base from J, with 10 bases between. The CDR3, as DNA: TGCGCCAGCAGTGACAGAATTTCTGGAAACACCATATATTTT. Translation gives CASSDRISGNTIYF.

The V call is TRBV12-3 or TRBV12-4, the J call TRBJ2-7; 7 positions match TRBD2. V was clipped by 4 bases and J by 7 bases; unmatched bases: 7. CDR3 length: 13 residues. The CDR3, as DNA: TGTGCCAGCAGTTCCCGTGGCGGGGGTGAGCAGTACTTC. Encoded protein: CASSSRGGGEQYF.

Worth noting for this clone: Other DNA sequences of this sample code for an identical CDR3. The J gene is TRBJ2-2, the V gene TRBV27; possible D gene TRBD1, 5 bases. The length of the CDR3 is 15 residues. Germline lookup yields CDR1 MNHEY and CDR2 SMNVEV (reference sequence). V gave up 2 bases and J gave up 2 bases, with 9 bases separating them. The DNA of the CDR3 is TGTGCCAGCAGTTTAGGGGCAGCAAACACCGGGGAGCTGTTTTTT. This codes for CASSLGAANTGELFF.

V usage is TRBV7-3 and J usage is TRBJ2-2, with TRBD2 matching over 7 bases. The CDR3 loop spans 14 amino acids. J lost 8 bases, V lost 5 bases, and 8 bases had no gene match. CDR1 is SGHTA and CDR2 is FQGTGA in the germline V gene. The CDR3 region is CASSTLAEGGELFF. The CDR3 DNA is TGTGCCAGCAGCACCCTAGCGGAGGGTGGGGAGCTGTTTTTT.

The chain uses TRBV6-5 and TRBJ1-3; D possibly corresponds to TRBD1 (6 bases). V lost 4 bases to trimming and J lost 5 bases, with 18 bases between them. CDR3 length: 16 residues. Germline loops: CDR1 MNHEY, CDR2 SVGAGI. CDR3 in amino acids: CASSFTGSSTRNTIYF. The DNA for the CDR3 is TGTGCCAGCAGTTTTACAGGGTCCTCGACAAGAAACACCATATATTTT.

The J gene is TRBJ2-7, the V gene TRBV30; 7 bases fit TRBD2. Germline trimming cut 5 bases from V and 3 bases from J; bases unmatched to any gene: 10. The CDR3 spans 14 residues. Germline loops: CDR1 GTSNPN, CDR2 SVGIG (reference sequence). CDR3 region: CAWGPLANNYEQYF. The DNA for the CDR3 is TGTGCCTGGGGGCCACTAGCGAACAACTACGAGCAGTACTTC.

This chain connects TRBV6-4 to TRBJ1-4; 7 bases align to TRBD1. The CDR3 sequence is 12 residues long. J lost 7 bases, V lost 4 bases, and 0 bases had no gene match. In germline, CDR1 is MRHNA, CDR2 SNTAGT. DNA of the CDR3: TGTGCCAGCAGTGGACAGGGTGAAAAACTGTTTTTT. It codes for CASSGQGEKLFF.

This chain links TRBV5-4 with TRBJ2-6; 9 bases align to TRBD1. The ends lost 4 bases at V and 0 bases at J; junction bases unmatched: 8. CDR3 size: 18 residues. Germline V lookup: CDR1 SGHNT, CDR2 YYREEE (reference sequence). The CDR3 is CASSPSTGGNSGANVLTF. The CDR3 nucleotides read TGTGCCAGCAGCCCGTCGACAGGGGGAAACTCTGGGGCCAACGTCCTGACTTTC.

The J gene is TRBJ2-2, the V gene TRBV28, with 10 bases fitting TRBD1. The CDR3 is 15 residues long. V lost 5 bases to trimming and J lost 6 bases; unmatched junction nucleotides: 6. Looked up from germline, CDR1 is MDHEN and CDR2 is SYDVKM. This CDR3 reads CASSPRTGGPGELFF. DNA for the CDR3: TGTGCCAGCAGTCCACGGACAGGGGGTCCCGGGGAGCTGTTTTTT.

The CDR3 here is CASSPDVPGQGLSAQYF. CDR3 nucleotides: TGCGCCAGCAGCCCCGATGTCCCGGGACAGGGGTTGAGCGCGCAGTATTTT. V gene TRBV5-1 combines with J gene TRBJ2-3; 10 bases map to TRBD1. The CDR3 has 17 amino acids. Unmatched junction bases numbered 18, after V lost 4 bases and J lost 10 bases. In germline, CDR1 is SGHRS, CDR2 YFSETQ.

The chain recombines TRBV7-3 with TRBJ2-5, with 15 bases matching TRBD2. Germline lookup yields CDR1 SGHTA and CDR2 FQGTGA. The CDR3 consists of 17 residues. V gave up 4 bases and J gave up 4 bases; unmatched junction bases: 7. This CDR3 reads CASSSRTSGRGRETQYF. In DNA form, the CDR3 reads TGTGCCAGCAGCTCGCGGACTAGCGGGAGGGGTCGAGAGACCCAGTACTTC.

This chain uses TRBV5-6 with TRBJ1-2, with D hard to call. V shed 5 bases and J shed 7 bases, with 15 bases lying between them. This CDR3 comprises 13 residues. Germline assignment: CDR1 SGHDT and CDR2 YYEEEE. The CDR3 region is CASREIRPSGYTF. In DNA form, the CDR3 reads TGTGCCAGCAGAGAAATCAGACCTAGTGGCTACACCTTC.

The chain links TRBV28 to TRBJ2-3, with 8 bases that match TRBD2. This CDR3 has 16 residues. With V trimmed by 3 bases and J by 1 base, 6 bases remained unmatched. CDR1 and CDR2 from the germline V gene are MDHEN and SYDVKM. Here the CDR3 DNA reads TGTGCCAGCAGTTTGCAAGCGGGAGCCCGCACAGATACGCAGTATTTT. It specifies CASSLQAGARTDTQYF.

This chain connects TRBV19 to TRBJ2-1, with D possibly matching TRBD2 (6 bases). CDR1 and CDR2 from the germline V gene are LNHDA and SQIVND (reference sequence). This CDR3 contains 14 residues. The V gene lost 2 bases and the J gene lost 9 bases, with 14 bases spanning the gap. The CDR3 DNA reads as TGTGCCAGTAGTATATGGTCGGGAGAGGCTGAGCAGTTCTTC. It encodes CASSIWSGEAEQFF. Complete variable domain (other parts from reference TRBV19 and TRBJ2-1): DGGITQSPKYLFRKEGQNVTLSCEQNLNHDAMYWYRQDPGQGLRLIYYSQIVNDFQKGDIAEGYSVSREKKESFPLTVTSAQKNPTAFYLCASSIWSGEAEQFFGPGTRLTVL.

The J gene is TRBJ2-7, the V gene TRBV24-1; 7 nucleotides agree with TRBD1. The CDR3 is 16 residues long. With V trimmed by 2 bases and J by 4 bases, 10 bases remained unmatched. Germline CDR1 KGHDR, CDR2 SFDVKD. The CDR3 DNA reads as TGTGCCACCAGTGATTCTGACAGGGCGACCGGTTACGAGCAGTACTTC. Its protein is CATSDSDRATGYEQYF.

This clone has more than one count but fewer than ten. The rearrangement links TRBV11-2 to TRBJ2-2; TRBD2 matches at 9 bases. This CDR3 is 15 amino acids long. V was pared by 5 bases and J by 7 bases, with 8 bases of the junction left unmatched. Germline CDR1 reads SGHAT; CDR2 reads FQNNGV. The CDR3: CASSQPGLAGGELFF. CDR3 DNA: TGTGCCAGCAGCCAACCGGGACTAGCAGGCGGGGAGCTGTTTTTT. Full variable domain (remainder filled in from reference TRBV11-2 and TRBJ2-2): EAGVAQSPRYKIIEKRQSVAFWCNPISGHATLYWYQQILGQGPKLLIQFQNNGVVDDSQLPKDRFSAERLKGVDSTLKIQPAKLEDSAVYLCASSQPGLAGGELFFGEGSRLTVL.

The chain couples TRBV30 to TRBJ2-1; 8 bases align to TRBD1. Germline V CDR1 and CDR2: GTSNPN, SVGIG (reference sequence). The ends lost 2 bases at V and 4 bases at J; junction bases unmatched: 7. The CDR3 sequence is 15 residues long. CDR3 in DNA: TGTGCCTGGAGTTCCGGACAGGGCAAATACAATGAGCAGTTCTTC. Encoded protein: CAWSSGQGKYNEQFF.

The chain has TRBV5-1 and TRBJ2-1; D is unclear. Trimming stripped 3 bases from V and 8 bases from J, with 15 bases between. CDR1 and CDR2 from the germline V gene are SGHRS and YFSETQ. The CDR3 is 14 residues long. CDR3 amino acids: CASSSPSSRYEQFF. CDR3 nucleotide sequence: TGCGCCAGCAGCTCTCCCAGTAGCCGGTATGAGCAGTTCTTC.

The chain links TRBV30 to TRBJ2-7; 8 bases map to TRBD2. The CDR3 has 15 amino acids. After removal of 0 bases from V and 4 bases from J, the junction contained 8 bases not matched to a gene. From germline, CDR1 is GTSNPN and CDR2 SVGIG (reference sequence). Here the CDR3 reads CAWSVPSGSYYEQYF. CDR3 bases: TGTGCCTGGAGTGTCCCGAGCGGGAGCTATTACGAGCAGTACTTC.

This chain joins TRBV10-3 and TRBJ2-7, with D maybe TRBD2 (6 bases). Germline values: CDR1 ENHRY, CDR2 SYGVKD. This CDR3 contains 14 residues. Trimming took 3 bases from V and 3 from J, leaving 12 bases between them. The CDR3 DNA sequence: TGTGCCATCAGTGAACCCCTAGCGTTCTACGAGCAGTACTTC. Translating it yields CAISEPLAFYEQYF.

The rearrangement links TRBV6-1 to TRBJ2-2; D not resolved. Trimming cost V 1 base and J 5 bases, with 5 bases left between them. CDR1 MNHNS and CDR2 SASEGT come from the germline V gene. The CDR3 length is 13 residues. CDR3 sequence (DNA): TGTGCCAGCAGTGAAGACATTACCGGGGAGCTGTTTTTT. This gives the protein CASSEDITGELFF.

The chain joins TRBV11-2 to TRBJ2-1; 9 bases fit TRBD1. CDR1 is SGHAT, CDR2 FQNNGV, per germline. The V segment lost 1 base and the J segment 7 bases; nucleotides outside the gene matches: 14. This CDR3 is 18 amino acids long. The CDR3 DNA sequence: TGTGCCAGCAGCTTAGCTCGTTGGAGGGGACAGGGTAAGAATGAGCAGTTCTTC. Amino acid sequence: CASSLARWRGQGKNEQFF.

The J gene is TRBJ2-7, the V gene TRBV12-5; no reliable D call. Germline V gene sequence: CDR1 LGHNT, CDR2 FRNRAP. This CDR3 is 12 amino acids long. The V gene lost 5 bases and the J gene lost 3 bases, with 8 bases spanning the gap. The CDR3 region is CASGPTVYEQYF. The DNA of the CDR3 is TGTGCTAGTGGTCCCACGGTCTACGAGCAGTACTTC.

J is TRBJ2-2 and V is TRBV3-1 (or the pseudogene TRBV3-2), with 7 bases that match TRBD1. Trimming removed 4 bases from V and 1 base from J; junction bases left unmatched: 0. The CDR3 contains 14 residues. Germline values: CDR1 LGHDT, CDR2 YNNKEL (reference sequence). The DNA of the CDR3 is TGTGCCAGCAGCCGACAGGGGAACACCGGGGAGCTGTTTTTT. Encoded protein: CASSRQGNTGELFF.